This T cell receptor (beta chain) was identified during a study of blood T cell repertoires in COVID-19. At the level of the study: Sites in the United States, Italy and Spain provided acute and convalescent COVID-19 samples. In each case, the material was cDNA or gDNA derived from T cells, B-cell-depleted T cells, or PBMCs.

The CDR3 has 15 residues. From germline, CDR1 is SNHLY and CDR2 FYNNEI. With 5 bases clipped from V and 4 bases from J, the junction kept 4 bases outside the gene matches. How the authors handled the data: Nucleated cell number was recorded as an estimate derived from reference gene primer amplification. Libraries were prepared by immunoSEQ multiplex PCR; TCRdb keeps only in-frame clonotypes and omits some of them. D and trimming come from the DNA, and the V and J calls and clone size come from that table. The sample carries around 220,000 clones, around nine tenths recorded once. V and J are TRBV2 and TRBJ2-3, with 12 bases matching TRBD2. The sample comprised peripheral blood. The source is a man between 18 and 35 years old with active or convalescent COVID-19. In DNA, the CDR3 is TGTGCCAGCAGTCAATCTAGCGGGAGGGCAGATACGCAGTATTTT. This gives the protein CASSQSSGRADTQYF.